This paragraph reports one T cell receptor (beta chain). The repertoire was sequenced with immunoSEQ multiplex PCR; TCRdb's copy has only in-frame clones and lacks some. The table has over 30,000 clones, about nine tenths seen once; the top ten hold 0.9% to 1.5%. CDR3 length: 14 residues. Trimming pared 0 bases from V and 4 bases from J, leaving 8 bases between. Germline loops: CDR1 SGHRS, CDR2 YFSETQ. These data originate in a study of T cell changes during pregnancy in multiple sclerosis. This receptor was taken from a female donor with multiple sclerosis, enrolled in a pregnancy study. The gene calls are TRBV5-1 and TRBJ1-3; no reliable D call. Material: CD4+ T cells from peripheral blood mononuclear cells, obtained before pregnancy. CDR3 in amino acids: CASSLDPQGNTIYF. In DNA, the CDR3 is TGCGCCAGCAGCTTGGACCCACAGGGAAACACCATATATTTT.